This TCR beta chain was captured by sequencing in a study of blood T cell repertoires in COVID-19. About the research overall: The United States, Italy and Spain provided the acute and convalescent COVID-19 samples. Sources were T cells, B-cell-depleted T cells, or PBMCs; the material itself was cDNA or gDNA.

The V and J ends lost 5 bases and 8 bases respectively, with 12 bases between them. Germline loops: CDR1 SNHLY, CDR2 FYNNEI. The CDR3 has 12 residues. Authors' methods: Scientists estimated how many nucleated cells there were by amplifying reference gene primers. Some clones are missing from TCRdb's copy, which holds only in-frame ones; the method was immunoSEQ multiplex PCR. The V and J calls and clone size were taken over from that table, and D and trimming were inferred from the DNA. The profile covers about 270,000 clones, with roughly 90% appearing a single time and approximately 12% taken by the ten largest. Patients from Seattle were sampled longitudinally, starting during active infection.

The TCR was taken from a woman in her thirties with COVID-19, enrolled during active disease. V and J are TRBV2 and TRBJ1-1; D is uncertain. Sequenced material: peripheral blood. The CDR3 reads CASSPTHTEAFF. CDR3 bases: TGTGCCAGCAGTCCAACACATACCGAAGCTTTCTTT.